The clone carrying this TCR beta chain was seen many times. Its antigen is currently unknown. Researchers attached unique molecular identifiers to individual cDNA molecules. From the 5' RACE reads, TCRdb called clonotypes with MiXCR, one entry per CDR3 protein. The sample comprises roughly 70,000 distinct CDR3 sequences, 9.5% to 15% of which are singletons, and roughly 1.2% rests with the top ten. CDR3 length: 15 residues. The V end was cut by 6 bases, the J end by 1 base, with 16 bases between. CDR1 and CDR2 (germline): SQVTM, ANQGSEA. The data originate from a study of early T cells in non-severe SARS-CoV-2 infection. Across the whole study: The sequenced material was bulk RNA from unsorted whole blood, and its chains were unpaired. Study-wide results and limits: Private and CD4 specificities were missed by VDJdb matching, which favored anti-spike CD8 responses.

This receptor was taken from an adult who was a healthcare worker with PCR-confirmed SARS-CoV-2 infection or an uninfected control (not recorded which). Sequencing was done on a sample of whole blood. V and J are TRBV29-1 and TRBJ2-1, with TRBD2 as a possible D gene (6 bases). CDR3 protein: CSVLSTGVSYNEQFF. CDR3 bases: TGCAGCGTCCTCTCGACGGGAGTTTCCTACAATGAGCAGTTCTTC.